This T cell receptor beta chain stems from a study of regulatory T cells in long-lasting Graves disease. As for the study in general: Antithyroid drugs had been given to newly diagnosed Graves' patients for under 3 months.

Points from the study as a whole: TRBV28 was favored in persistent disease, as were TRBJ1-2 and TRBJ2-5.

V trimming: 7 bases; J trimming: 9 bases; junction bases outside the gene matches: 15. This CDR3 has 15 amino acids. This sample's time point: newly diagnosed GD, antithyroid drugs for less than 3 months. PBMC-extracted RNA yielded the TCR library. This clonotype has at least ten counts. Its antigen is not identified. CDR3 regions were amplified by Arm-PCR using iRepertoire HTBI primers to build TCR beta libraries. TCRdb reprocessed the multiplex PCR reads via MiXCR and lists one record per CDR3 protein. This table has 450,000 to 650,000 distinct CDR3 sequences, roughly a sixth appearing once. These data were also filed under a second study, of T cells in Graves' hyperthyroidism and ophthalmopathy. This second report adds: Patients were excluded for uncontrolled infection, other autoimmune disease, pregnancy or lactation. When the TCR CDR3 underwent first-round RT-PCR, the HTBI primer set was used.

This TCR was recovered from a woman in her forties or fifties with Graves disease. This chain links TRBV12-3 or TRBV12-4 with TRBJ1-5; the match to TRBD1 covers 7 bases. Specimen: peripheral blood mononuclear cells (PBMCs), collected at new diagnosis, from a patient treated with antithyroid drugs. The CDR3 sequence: CASTEGAQGGSPQHF. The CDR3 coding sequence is TGTGCCAGCACCGAAGGGGCTCAGGGGGGTTCGCCCCAGCATTTT.